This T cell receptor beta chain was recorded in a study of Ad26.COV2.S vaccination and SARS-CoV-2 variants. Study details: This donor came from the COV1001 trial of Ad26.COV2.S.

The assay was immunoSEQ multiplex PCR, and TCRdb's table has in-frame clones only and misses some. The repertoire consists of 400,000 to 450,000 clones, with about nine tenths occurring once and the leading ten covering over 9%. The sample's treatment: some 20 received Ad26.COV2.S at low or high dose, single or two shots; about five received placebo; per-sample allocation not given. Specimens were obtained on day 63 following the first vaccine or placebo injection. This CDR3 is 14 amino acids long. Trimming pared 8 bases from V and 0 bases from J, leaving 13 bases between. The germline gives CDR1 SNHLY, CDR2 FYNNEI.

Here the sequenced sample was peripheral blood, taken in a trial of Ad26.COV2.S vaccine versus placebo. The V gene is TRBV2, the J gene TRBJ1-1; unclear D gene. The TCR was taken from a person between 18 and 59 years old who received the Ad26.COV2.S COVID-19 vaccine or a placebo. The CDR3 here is CASGPKVLNTEAFF. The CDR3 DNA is TGTGCCAGCGGTCCCAAGGTTCTGAACACTGAAGCTTTCTTT.